Each of the 25 T cell receptor beta chains below was sequenced from the same sample in a study of cytomegalovirus exposure and HLA in healthy donors. PCR employed 60 Vbeta and 13 Jbeta primers. This table comes from immunoSEQ multiplex PCR, and its TCRdb copy is limited to in-frame clones, with some not included. The sample holds 120,000 or so clones; around 72% are singletons and the top ten take about 8.2%. Input material: PBMCs. Receptors originate from a woman aged 40 to 50 in good health and CMV-seropositive.

J is TRBJ1-5 and V is TRBV30; D is uncertain. The CDR3 totals 13 residues. The germline V gene encodes CDR1 GTSNPN and CDR2 SVGIG (reference sequence). Between the trimmed V and J ends, which lost 5 bases and 8 bases, there was a span of 16 bases. DNA of the CDR3: TGTGCCTGGGAGGGAGTCCTAGTGGAGCCCCAGCATTTT. Amino acid sequence: CAWEGVLVEPQHF. Supplemented by reference TRBV30 and TRBJ1-5, the full variable domain reads SQTIHQWPATLVQPVGSPLSLECTVEGTSNPNLYWYRQAAGRGLQLLFYSVGIGQISSEVPQNLSASRPQDRQFILSSKKLLLSDSGFYLCAWEGVLVEPQHFGDGTRLSIL.

The gene calls are TRBV6-5 and TRBJ1-2; D is ambiguous. V shed 0 bases and J shed 4 bases, with 9 bases lying between them. The CDR3 sequence is 14 residues long. Germline CDR1 MNHEY, CDR2 SVGAGI. This CDR3 reads CASSYSSAGYGYTF. CDR3 in DNA: TGTGCCAGCAGTTACTCGTCGGCGGGCTATGGCTACACCTTC.

The CDR3 DNA sequence: TGTGCCAGCAGCTTAATGGGACAGGGAGAAGACGAGCAGTACTTC. This gives the protein CASSLMGQGEDEQYF. V gene TRBV7-9 combines with J gene TRBJ2-7; 9 bases are shared with TRBD1. The CDR3 spans 15 residues. The V and J ends lost 2 bases and 5 bases, in that order; junction bases with no gene match: 7. Germline V gives CDR1 SEHNR, CDR2 FQNEAQ (reference sequence).

The chain's CDR3 is CASSLGDSRYEQYF. In DNA, the CDR3 is TGTGCCAGCAGCCTGGGGGACAGCCGCTACGAGCAGTACTTC. This chain uses TRBV14 with TRBJ2-7; 7 bases align to TRBD1. The CDR3 length is 14 residues. Trimming took 4 bases from V and 3 from J; bases not matched to a gene: 6. From germline, CDR1 is SGHDN and CDR2 FVKESK. Using reference TRBV14 and TRBJ2-7 for the parts outside the CDR3, the full variable domain is EAGVTQFPSHSVIEKGQTVTLRCDPISGHDNLYWYRRVMGKEIKFLLHFVKESKQDESGMPNNRFLAERTGGTYSTLKVQPAELEDSGVYFCASSLGDSRYEQYFGPGTRLTVT.

This sequence joins TRBV6-5 and TRBJ1-1, with D possibly being TRBD1 (6 bases). There are 13 residues in the CDR3. CDR1 is MNHEY and CDR2 is SVGAGI in the germline V gene. V lost 5 bases and J lost 1, with 8 bases in between. The CDR3, as DNA: TGTGCCAGCAGTGCGGACAGGAACACTGAAGCTTTCTTT. Amino acids: CASSADRNTEAFF.

This chain uses TRBV4-1 with TRBJ1-3; 9 bases fit TRBD1. The V gene's germline CDR1 is MGHRA and CDR2 YSYEKL. Losses at the gene ends were 1 base for V and 1 base for J; bases not matched to a gene: 2. The CDR3 spans 16 residues. The CDR3 spells CASSQVQGASGNTIYF. The CDR3 DNA reads as TGCGCCAGCAGCCAAGTACAGGGGGCTTCTGGAAACACCATATATTTT.

This rearrangement joins TRBV9 to TRBJ1-4; maybe TRBD1 (5 bases). The CDR3 has 14 amino acids. Germline V gives CDR1 SGDLS, CDR2 YYNGEE. Trimming removed 3 bases from V and 8 bases from J, with 14 bases in between. CDR3 in amino acids: CASSDTAGDEKLFF. The CDR3 DNA reads TGTGCCAGCAGCGACACGGCGGGGGACGAAAAACTGTTTTTT.

The chain employs TRBV4-1 and TRBJ2-1, with D possibly being TRBD1 (6 bases). The germline V and J ends were trimmed by 6 bases and 6 bases, with 18 bases remaining between them. Germline CDR1 reads MGHRA; CDR2 reads YSYEKL. This CDR3 region has 15 residues. The CDR3 bases are TGCGCCAGCAGGTGGGGCAATGCCAGGGGCAATGAGCAGTTCTTC. Translation gives CASRWGNARGNEQFF.

The genes are TRBV2 and TRBJ2-3, with TRBD1 matching over 8 bases. V lost 8 bases to trimming and J lost 1 base; unmatched junction nucleotides: 14. Germline V gene data show CDR1 as SNHLY and CDR2 as FYNNEI. The CDR3 extends over 17 amino acids. The CDR3 bases are TGTGCCAGCTCCCGAACCTTCCCGGGACAGGGCACAGATACGCAGTATTTT. Amino acids: CASSRTFPGQGTDTQYF.

This chain links TRBV7-2 with TRBJ2-5; 8 nucleotides agree with TRBD2. V lost 4 bases to trimming and J lost 5 bases; unmatched junction nucleotides: 6. CDR1 SGHTA and CDR2 FQGNSA come from the germline V gene. The CDR3 is 14 amino acids. CDR3 sequence: CASSSPGLVETQYF. In DNA form, the CDR3 reads TGTGCCAGCAGCTCTCCGGGACTAGTCGAGACCCAGTACTTC.

The chain recombines TRBV7-9 with TRBJ1-4; D gene unclear. This CDR3 has 15 residues. Per germline, CDR1 SEHNR and CDR2 FQNEAQ (reference sequence). Between the trimmed V and J ends, which lost 5 bases and 6 bases, there was a span of 16 bases. The CDR3 nucleotides are TGTGCCAGCAGCCTTAACACGGGGTTCTATGAAAAACTGTTTTTT. Protein sequence: CASSLNTGFYEKLFF.

The gene calls are TRBV19 and TRBJ1-1; a weak D match, TRBD1 (6 bases). Trimming removed 4 bases from V and 6 bases from J, with 18 bases in between. The CDR3 totals 15 residues. The germline gives CDR1 LNHDA, CDR2 SQIVND (reference sequence). The CDR3 sequence: CASSTSDARGAEAFF. DNA for the CDR3: TGTGCCAGTAGTACGTCAGACGCCAGGGGCGCTGAAGCTTTCTTT.

This clone was picked up a small number of times. The gene calls are TRBV5-6 and TRBJ2-7; D uncertain. The CDR3 is made up of 12 amino acids. Germline V gene sequence: CDR1 SGHDT, CDR2 YYEEEE. Trimming took off 5 bases at V and 4 bases at J, with 10 bases between the two ends. The CDR3 loop reads CASSLQRYEQYF. The CDR3 nucleotides read TGTGCCAGCAGTTTACAGAGATACGAGCAGTACTTC.

The chain recombines TRBV5-1 with TRBJ1-2; the match to TRBD1 covers 8 bases. The CDR3 is 13 amino acids. V lost 0 bases to trimming and J lost 14 bases; unmatched junction nucleotides: 9. The germline CDR1 and CDR2 sequences are SGHRS and YFSETQ. The DNA for the CDR3 is TGCGCCAGCAGCTTGGCACCCCAGACAGGGGAGACCTTC. This translates into CASSLAPQTGETF.

This clone occurred a few times. The V gene is TRBV2, the J gene TRBJ2-3; possible D gene TRBD2, 7 bases. CDR3 size: 16 residues. CDR1 SNHLY and CDR2 FYNNEI come from the germline V gene. V gave up 3 bases and J gave up 2 bases, with 15 bases separating them. CDR3 region: CASSDRRGALTDTQYF. The CDR3 DNA is TGTGCCAGCAGTGACAGACGGGGGGCCCTCACAGATACGCAGTATTTT.

The V gene is TRBV7-9, the J gene TRBJ1-1, with TRBD1 matching 7 bases. With V trimmed by 4 bases and J by 3 bases, 8 bases remained unmatched. Germline loops: CDR1 SEHNR, CDR2 FQNEAQ (reference sequence). The CDR3 covers 15 residues. The CDR3: CASSSGQRLYTEAFF. The CDR3 nucleotides are TGTGCCAGCAGCTCGGGACAGCGCCTTTACACTGAAGCTTTCTTT.

The rearrangement uses TRBV4-2 and TRBJ2-1, with 7 bases lining up with TRBD1. Germline V gene data show CDR1 as LGHNA and CDR2 as YNFKEQ. The CDR3 has 17 residues. Losses at the gene ends were 3 bases for V and 3 bases for J; bases not matched to a gene: 11. The chain's CDR3 is CASSQAAGTDIYNEQFF. The CDR3 coding sequence is TGTGCCAGCAGCCAGGCTGCCGGGACAGATATCTACAATGAGCAGTTCTTC.

This clone was seen a few times. The chain is built from TRBV7-2 and TRBJ1-1; TRBD1 agrees at 7 bases. Germline CDR1 SGHTA, CDR2 FQGNSA. CDR3 length: 16 amino acids. V shed 2 bases, J shed 6 bases, and the junction held 12 bases outside the gene matches. CDR3: CASSLPITTGDPEAFF. CDR3 coding DNA: TGTGCCAGCAGCTTACCTATCACTACAGGGGATCCTGAAGCTTTCTTT.

The chain carries TRBV10-3 and TRBJ1-6; TRBD1 matches 9 bases. Germline-derived CDR1 and CDR2 are ENHRY and SYGVKD. V gave up 6 bases and J gave up 7 bases; unmatched junction bases: 10. The CDR3 contains 16 residues. CDR3 coding DNA: TGTGCCATCAGGGCGACCGGGACAGGGAACAATTCACCCCTCCACTTT. Its protein product is CAIRATGTGNNSPLHF.

The chain recombines TRBV4-3 with TRBJ1-1; a possible D gene is TRBD1 (6 bases). CDR3 length: 14 residues. Germline lookup yields CDR1 LGHNA and CDR2 YSLEER. Trimming removed 0 bases at V and 5 bases at J, with 10 bases between. The CDR3, as DNA: TGCGCCAGCAGCCAAGACAGGGGTTTTACTGAAGCTTTCTTT. It is translated as CASSQDRGFTEAFF.

This clone was seen only a few times. The chain carries TRBV5-4 and TRBJ1-6; 9 bases line up with TRBD1. The CDR3 has 16 amino acids. Germline CDR1 and CDR2: SGHNT and YYREEE (reference sequence). With V trimmed by 4 bases and J by 13 bases, 15 bases remained unmatched. The chain's CDR3 is CASSDPPGQGASPLHF. The DNA of the CDR3 is TGTGCCAGCAGCGACCCCCCGGGACAGGGTGCGTCCCCCCTCCACTTT.

CDR3 region: CASSYTTGDEQYF. For the CDR3, the DNA is TGTGCCAGCAGCTATACAACAGGGGACGAGCAGTACTTC. The V gene is TRBV7-6, the J gene TRBJ2-7, with 7 positions matching TRBD1. V trimming: 4 bases; J trimming: 5 bases; junction bases outside the gene matches: 5. This CDR3 contains 13 residues. Looked up from germline, CDR1 is SGHVS and CDR2 is FNYEAQ.

This clone has only a few counts. The rearrangement links TRBV4-1 to TRBJ2-7; D is uncertain. Trimming removed 1 base at V and 2 bases at J, with 6 bases between. This CDR3 comprises 13 residues. The V gene's germline CDR1 is MGHRA and CDR2 YSYEKL. The CDR3 loop is CASSQGLAYEQYF. For the CDR3, the DNA is TGCGCCAGCAGCCAAGGTCTCGCCTACGAGCAGTACTTC.

In the case of this clone: Its ends do not fully match the called genes, so a read error is possible. The chain employs TRBV7-2 and TRBJ1-1; possible D gene TRBD1, 6 bases. The CDR3 is made up of 13 amino acids. The germline V gene encodes CDR1 SGHTA and CDR2 FQGNSA. The CDR3 region has the DNA TGTGCCAGCAACGGACAGATGAACGCTGAAGCTTTCTTT. Encoded protein: CASNGQMNAEAFF.

With respect to this clone: This likely traces to a read error, being one base from a far larger clone. The rearrangement links TRBV4-3 to TRBJ2-7; 14 positions agree with TRBD2. V lost 4 bases and J lost 5; bases outside the gene matches: 4. Germline values: CDR1 LGHNA, CDR2 YSLEER. This CDR3 has 15 residues. The chain's CDR3 is CASSPGLAGEDEQYV. CDR3 nucleotides: TGCGCCAGCAGCCCGGGACTAGCGGGGGAAGACGAGCAGTACGTC.